This T cell receptor (beta chain) appears in the sequencing data of a study of blood T cells in healthy people across ages. Study background: Per two T cells, about one barcoded beta molecule was captured through template switching.

A sample-barcoded 5' primer and a J-beta primer mix were used in a second PCR of roughly 7 to 11 cycles. With 12 random nucleotides, a template-switch adaptor tagged each individual cDNA molecule. TCRdb fed the 5' RACE reads into MiXCR, producing one record per CDR3 protein. The data show around 780,000 distinct CDR3 sequences, with 56% seen just once and approximately 24% held by the top ten. Donor samples were obtained from healthy Caucasian individuals from Russia, aged roughly 6 to 95. Extracted total RNA amounted to at least 5.5 micrograms for each sample. The sample holds a few counts of this clonotype. Sequencing used blood. This TCR derives from a man in his forties in good health.

DNA for the CDR3: TGCGCCAGCAGCCCGATAACAGGGTATGGGAACCAATACGAGCAGTACTTC. It translates to CASSPITGYGNQYEQYF. The V gene is TRBV4-1, the J gene TRBJ2-7, with D perhaps TRBD1 (6 bases). CDR1 is MGHRA and CDR2 is YSYEKL in the germline V gene. With 4 bases removed from V and 4 bases from J, the gap between germline ends came to 23 bases. There are 17 residues in the CDR3.